These T cell receptor beta chains were read from a single sample in a study of shared clonotypes between healthy human individuals. The data were produced by immunoSEQ multiplex PCR, yet TCRdb's version contains in-frame clones alone and is incomplete. The data contain about 2,200,000 clones, 93% of them singletons. Material: naive CD8+ T cells from PBMCs. These receptors came from a man younger than 35 in good health. Some clones in this sample may be carry-over from other donors' samples. CDR3s include the opening cysteine and the closing phenylalanine or tryptophan. The order of the fields is clone size, J gene, D gene, V gene, CDR3 protein, CDR3 DNA. D genes are given only for firm matches. A row's size may be missing; if present it is once, few, many or a size class.

>-|TRBJ2-6|-|TRBV15
CATSREGSGANVLTF
TGTGCCACCAGCAGAGAGGGCTCTGGGGCCAACGTCCTGACTTTC
>-|TRBJ2-1|-|TRBV2
CASREAALYNEQFF
TGTGCCAGCAGAGAAGCGGCCCTCTACAATGAGCAGTTCTTC
>-|TRBJ2-7|-|TRBV9
CASSVGGSMREQYF
TGTGCCAGCAGCGTAGGGGGTAGCATGAGGGAGCAGTACTTC
>-|TRBJ2-7|-|TRBV7-2
CASSLKGSYEQYF
TGTGCCAGCAGCTTAAAGGGTTCCTACGAGCAGTACTTC
>-|TRBJ2-5|-|TRBV18
CASSPPDSEGGQETQYF
TGTGCCAGCTCACCGCCTGATAGCGAGGGGGGACAAGAGACCCAGTACTTC
>-|TRBJ1-4|-|TRBV7-9
CASSPPRVANEKLFF
TGTGCCAGCAGCCCCCCCCGGGTGGCTAATGAAAAACTGTTTTTT
>-|TRBJ2-7|-|TRBV13
CASSLGVSYEQYF
TGTGCCAGCAGCTTGGGGGTTTCCTACGAGCAGTACTTC
>-|TRBJ2-7|-|TRBV27
CASKTAGTPPYEQYF
TGTGCCAGCAAGACCGCCGGGACTCCGCCCTACGAGCAGTACTTC
>-|TRBJ1-1|TRBD1|TRBV6-1
CASSEPSQGARTEAFF
TGTGCCAGCAGTGAACCGTCACAGGGGGCGAGAACTGAAGCTTTCTTT
>-|TRBJ2-5|TRBD2|TRBV5-1
CASRPSGWGQETQYF
TGCGCCAGCAGACCTAGCGGGTGGGGCCAAGAGACCCAGTACTTC
>-|TRBJ2-3|TRBD2|TRBV11-1
CASSQEAGGPDTQYF
TGTGCCAGCAGCCAGGAGGCGGGAGGGCCGGATACGCAGTATTTT
>-|TRBJ2-7|-|TRBV9
CASSVESQASGEQYF
TGTGCCAGCAGCGTAGAATCCCAGGCCTCGGGGGAGCAGTACTTC
>-|TRBJ1-1|-|TRBV18
CASSLGNTEAFF
TGTGCCAGCTCTCTAGGGAACACTGAAGCTTTCTTT
>-|TRBJ2-3|TRBD2|TRBV10-2
CASRGSGSSDTQYF
TGCGCCAGCAGGGGGAGCGGGAGCTCAGATACGCAGTATTTT
>-|TRBJ1-5|-|TRBV18
CASSPAGFSSNQPQHF
TGTGCCAGCTCACCGGCAGGGTTTAGTAGCAATCAGCCCCAGCATTTT
>-|TRBJ2-1|TRBD2|TRBV4-1
CASSQAFGTSVSLEQFF
TGCGCCAGCAGCCAAGCTTTCGGGACTAGCGTTAGTCTTGAGCAGTTCTTC
>-|TRBJ2-7|-|TRBV5-1
CASSLRFEFPYEQYF
TGCGCCAGCAGCTTGAGATTCGAGTTTCCCTACGAGCAGTACTTC
>-|TRBJ2-3|TRBD2|TRBV4-1
CASSPEPGLAGGPDTQYF
TGCGCCAGCAGCCCAGAACCTGGACTAGCGGGAGGGCCCGATACGCAGTATTTT
>-|TRBJ1-5|-|TRBV7-8
CASSPRVGSNQPQHF
TGTGCCAGCAGCCCACGGGTGGGAAGCAATCAGCCCCAGCATTTT
>-|TRBJ1-1|-|TRBV18
CASSPGTGGVNTEAFF
TGTGCCAGCTCACCGGGGACGGGGGGTGTGAACACTGAAGCTTTCTTT
>-|TRBJ2-1|-|TRBV7-9
CASSESSNEQFF
TGTGCCAGCAGCGAAAGTTCCAATGAGCAGTTCTTC
>-|TRBJ2-3|-|TRBV5-6
CASSLGTGSDTQYF
TGTGCCAGCAGCCTCGGGACTGGTTCAGATACGCAGTATTTT
>-|TRBJ1-2|TRBD1|TRBV4-2
CASSQVTGQGYTF
TGTGCCAGCAGCCAGGTGACAGGGCAAGGCTACACCTTC
>-|TRBJ2-2|TRBD2|TRBV5-6
CASSLDTSGNTGELFF
TGTGCCAGCAGCTTGGATACTAGCGGGAACACCGGGGAGCTGTTTTTT
>-|TRBJ2-5|-|TRBV29-1
CSVVARNQETQYF
TGCAGCGTTGTTGCCCGGAACCAAGAGACCCAGTACTTC
>-|TRBJ2-5|TRBD2|TRBV6-5
CASSYGGLAQETQYF
TGTGCCAGCAGTTATGGTGGACTAGCTCAAGAGACCCAGTACTTC
>-|TRBJ2-1|-|TRBV19
CASSMSSTSQQGQFF
TGTGCCAGTAGTATGAGTAGCACTTCCCAACAGGGGCAGTTCTTC
>-|TRBJ1-5|-|TRBV27
CASSLTLYGQPQHF
TGTGCCAGCAGTTTAACCCTCTATGGCCAGCCCCAGCATTTT
>-|TRBJ1-2|-|TRBV28
CASSPGGFGYTF
TGTGCCAGCAGTCCGGGCGGTTTCGGCTACACCTTC
>-|TRBJ1-2|-|TRBV7-3
CASSLGGPNYGYTF
TGTGCCAGCAGCTTAGGGGGCCCTAACTATGGCTACACCTTC
>-|TRBJ1-2|TRBD1|TRBV5-1
CASREPGQPEGYTF
TGCGCCAGCAGAGAACCGGGACAGCCCGAAGGTTACACCTTC
>few|TRBJ2-7|TRBD1|TRBV5-1
CASSFRQGRGEQYF
TGCGCCAGCAGCTTTCGACAGGGCCGGGGCGAGCAGTACTTC
>-|TRBJ2-2|-|TRBV5-1
CASSFRWGTGELFF
TGCGCCAGCAGCTTTAGATGGGGCACCGGGGAGCTGTTTTTT
>once|TRBJ2-1|-|TRBV5-6
CASSPGTSNEQFF
TGTGCCAGCAGCCCCGGGACGAGCAATGAGCAGTTCTTC
>-|TRBJ1-5|TRBD1|TRBV5-4
CASSPDRGTNQPQHF
TGTGCCAGCAGCCCGGACAGGGGGACAAATCAGCCCCAGCATTTT
>-|TRBJ2-3|TRBD2|TRBV25-1
CASSEVAGTLADTQYF
TGTGCCAGCAGTGAGGTAGCGGGAACTCTGGCAGATACGCAGTATTTT
>-|TRBJ2-5|-|TRBV7-9
CAISSWVGETQYF
TGTGCCATCAGCTCCTGGGTTGGGGAGACCCAGTACTTC
>-|TRBJ2-1|TRBD2|TRBV29-1
CSVEGGTGLYNEQFF
TGCAGCGTTGAGGGAGGGACTGGACTCTACAATGAGCAGTTCTTC
>-|TRBJ2-7|-|TRBV28
CASSFAGITLDEQYF
TGTGCCAGCAGTTTCGCAGGAATTACACTCGACGAGCAGTACTTC
>-|TRBJ2-7|-|TRBV28
CATRGQSSYEQYF
TGTGCCACCCGCGGGCAGTCCTCCTACGAGCAGTACTTC
>-|TRBJ2-1|-|TRBV28
CASRTRGDEQFF
TGTGCCAGCAGAACAAGGGGCGATGAGCAGTTCTTC
>-|TRBJ2-7|TRBD1|TRBV4-1
CASSPPGGTDLSYEQYF
TGCGCCAGCAGCCCCCCAGGTGGGACAGACCTCTCCTACGAGCAGTACTTC
>-|TRBJ1-1|-|TRBV7-8
CASSLVPEGMNTEAFF
TGTGCCAGCAGCTTAGTGCCGGAAGGCATGAACACTGAAGCTTTCTTT
>-|TRBJ2-2|-|TRBV7-8
CASSTGGEGYSNTGELFF
TGTGCCAGCAGCACCGGAGGTGAGGGGTATTCGAACACCGGGGAGCTGTTTTTT
>-|TRBJ2-3|-|TRBV5-6
CASSYGRDTQYF
TGTGCCAGCAGCTACGGACGGGATACGCAGTATTTT
>-|TRBJ1-2|-|TRBV5-6
CASSLGTNGFYGYTF
TGTGCCAGCAGCTTGGGAACAAATGGATTCTATGGCTACACCTTC
>-|TRBJ2-7|TRBD2|TRBV2
CASSSSGRAFYEQYF
TGTGCCAGCAGTTCGAGCGGGAGGGCTTTCTACGAGCAGTACTTC
>once|TRBJ1-5|TRBD1|TRBV27
CASSLTGTALNQPQHF
TGTGCCAGCAGTTTAACCGGGACAGCTTTAAATCAGCCCCAGCATTTT
>-|TRBJ2-5|-|TRBV7-6
CASSLEVYQETQYF
TGTGCCAGCAGCTTAGAGGTGTACCAAGAGACCCAGTACTTC
>-|TRBJ1-2|-|TRBV27
CASSLSGPGQGNGGYTF
TGTGCCAGCAGTTTATCAGGGCCTGGGCAGGGGAATGGTGGCTACACCTTC
>-|TRBJ1-4|-|TRBV11-2
CASSKSTGSLEKLFF
TGTGCCAGCAGCAAATCAACAGGGAGTTTGGAAAAACTGTTTTTT
>-|TRBJ2-7|-|TRBV7-9
CASSLSPPPEQYF
TGTGCCAGCAGCTTAAGTCCCCCCCCAGAGCAGTACTTC
>-|TRBJ1-1|-|TRBV11-1
CASSQPRETSMNTEAFF
TGTGCCAGCAGCCAACCCAGGGAAACCTCCATGAACACTGAAGCTTTCTTT
>-|TRBJ1-3|-|TRBV9
CASSVGGGWGNTIYF
TGTGCCAGCAGCGTAGGCGGGGGCTGGGGAAACACCATATATTTT
>once|TRBJ2-7|TRBD2|TRBV7-6
CASSPRGTSGSSSYEQYF
TGTGCCAGCAGCCCCCGCGGGACTAGCGGGTCGAGCTCCTACGAGCAGTACTTC
>-|TRBJ1-2|-|TRBV5-6
CASSFSPRRRNYGYTF
TGTGCCAGCAGCTTTAGCCCGCGGCGCAGGAACTATGGCTACACCTTC
>-|TRBJ1-2|-|TRBV28
CASRVGAFGYTF
TGTGCCAGCAGGGTGGGGGCCTTTGGCTACACCTTC
>-|TRBJ2-7|-|TRBV27
CASRDRTSYEQYF
TGTGCCAGCAGGGACAGAACATCCTACGAGCAGTACTTC
>-|TRBJ2-7|-|TRBV7-8
CASSWSPGLMSSYEQYF
TGTGCCAGCAGCTGGAGCCCGGGACTGATGAGCTCCTACGAGCAGTACTTC